The 18 T cell receptor beta chains reported below all come from one sample, sequenced in a study of regulatory T cells in long-lasting Graves disease. As to time point: persistent/refractory GD, antithyroid drugs over 5 years with positive TRAb. The TCR library was made from RNA that had been extracted from PBMCs in TRIzol. iRepertoire HTBI primers and Arm-PCR of CDR3 regions built TCR beta libraries. TCRdb re-called the multiplex PCR reads through MiXCR, storing one row per CDR3 protein. The table includes roughly 300,000 distinct CDR3 sequences, around a fifth detected once. This material consisted of peripheral blood mononuclear cells (PBMCs), taken when the disease was refractory, from a patient treated with antithyroid drugs. The receptors were gathered from a female donor with Graves disease.

The rearrangement joins TRBV15 to TRBJ2-7; 7 positions agree with TRBD2. The CDR3 is made up of 14 amino acids. The V gene end was trimmed by 3 bases and the J gene end by 3 bases; junction bases not matched to a gene: 5. The germline V gene has CDR1 LNHNV and CDR2 YYDKDF (reference sequence). CDR3 loop: CATSRGGGNYEQYF. Here the CDR3 DNA reads TGTGCCACCAGCAGGGGGGGGGGAAACTACGAGCAGTACTTC.

This clonotype was detected only a few times. A read error may produce the germline difference seen at one junction end. The chain recombines TRBV5-5 with TRBJ1-2, with D possibly matching TRBD1 (5 bases). Per the germline V gene, CDR1 is SGHKS and CDR2 is YYEKEE (reference sequence). The CDR3 extends over 14 amino acids. The CDR3 sequence is CANSPSGTVVGYTF. The CDR3 DNA reads TGTGCCAACAGCCCTTCAGGGACGGTCGTGGGCTACACCTTC.

The V call is TRBV9, the J call TRBJ2-7, with 10 bases identical to TRBD2. CDR1 and CDR2 (germline): SGDLS, YYNGEE. The CDR3 totals 15 residues. The V gene end was trimmed by 4 bases and the J gene end by 3 bases; junction bases not matched to a gene: 7. CDR3 sequence (DNA): TGTGCCAGCAGCCAAAGTGGGACTAGCGTCTACGAGCAGTACTTC. This sequence encodes CASSQSGTSVYEQYF.

Ten or more counts support this clonotype. The chain employs TRBV12-3 or TRBV12-4 and TRBJ1-6; D perhaps matches TRBD1 (5 bases). The CDR3 loop spans 12 amino acids. Trimming removed 0 bases at V and 12 bases at J, with 6 bases between. The CDR3, as DNA: TGTGCCAGCAGTTTAGCGGGGGGACCCCTCCACTTT. Residues: CASSLAGGPLHF.

There are a few counts of this clonotype. The CDR3 sequence is CASRGRSSYNSPLHF. The CDR3 DNA follows: TGTGCCAGCAGGGGCCGAAGCTCCTATAATTCACCCCTCCACTTT. The chain recombines TRBV6-2 or TRBV6-3 with TRBJ1-6, with D unresolved. The V end was cut by 6 bases, the J end by 0 bases, with 9 bases between. The V gene's germline CDR1 is MNHEY and CDR2 SVGEGT. The CDR3 runs 15 residues.

This clonotype was seen many times. This chain connects TRBV28 to TRBJ2-4; D call uncertain. This CDR3 is built from 19 residues. Trimming stripped 2 bases from V and 10 bases from J, with 30 bases between. Germline assignment: CDR1 MDHEN and CDR2 SYDVKM. The CDR3 coding sequence is TGTGCCAGCAGTTTAGGCTGGATGGACGGACCCCCTCTGAAACGGATTCAGTACTTC. Translated: CASSLGWMDGPPLKRIQYF. The whole variable domain, remainder taken from reference TRBV28 and TRBJ2-4, is DVKVTQSSRYLVKRTGEKVFLECVQDMDHENMFWYRQDPGLGLRLIYFSYDVKMKEKGDIPEGYSVSREKKERFSLILESASTNQTSMYLCASSLGWMDGPPLKRIQYFGAGTRLSVL.

This clonotype was seen only a few times. The chain has TRBV27 and TRBJ1-1, with D possibly being TRBD1 (5 bases). Per germline, CDR1 MNHEY and CDR2 SMNVEV (reference sequence). V lost 1 base and J 1 base, leaving 10 bases between the germline ends. The CDR3 runs to 15 residues. The CDR3 here is CASSLFQGRNTEAFF. The DNA for the CDR3 is TGTGCCAGCAGTTTATTCCAGGGACGGAACACTGAAGCTTTCTTT.

The chain combines TRBV5-1 with TRBJ1-6; TRBD1 matches 7 bases. V was clipped by 4 bases and J by 11 bases; unmatched bases: 6. The CDR3 covers 13 residues. Germline V gives CDR1 SGHRS, CDR2 YFSETQ. CDR3: CASSGQGEAPLHF. DNA of the CDR3: TGCGCCAGCAGCGGGCAGGGGGAGGCACCCCTCCACTTT.

In its sample, this clonotype was seen a few times. This sequence joins TRBV19 and TRBJ1-4; D unclear. Germline loops: CDR1 LNHDA, CDR2 SQIVND (reference sequence). V lost 6 bases and J lost 0, with 11 bases in between. This CDR3 spans 15 amino acids. Here the CDR3 reads CASSPVSATNEKLFF. CDR3 DNA sequence: TGTGCCAGTAGCCCTGTCAGTGCAACTAATGAAAAACTGTTTTTT.

This clonotype was detected only a few times. CDR3 coding DNA: TGCAGTGCTAATAGTTTCCGAGGGTACGAGCAGTACTTC. Protein sequence: CSANSFRGYEQYF. The rearrangement joins TRBV20-1 to TRBJ2-7; possible D gene TRBD2, 5 bases. Germline values: CDR1 DFQATT, CDR2 SNEGSKA (reference sequence). V was pared by 4 bases and J by 4 bases, with 14 bases between. The CDR3 runs 13 residues.

With respect to this clonotype: A clone one base away is much larger, so this may be a read error. The chain carries TRBV2 and TRBJ2-2; 7 nucleotides match TRBD1. The CDR3 has 14 residues. Germline-derived CDR1 and CDR2 are SNHLY and FYNNEI. The CDR3 sequence: CASSGQGFTGKLFF. Here the CDR3 DNA reads TGTGCCAGCAGTGGACAGGGATTCACCGGGAAGCTGTTTTTT.

A few counts support this clonotype. This chain uses TRBV29-1 with TRBJ1-4; no clear D gene. The CDR3 contains 11 residues. Germline V gene sequence: CDR1 SQVTM, CDR2 ANQGSEA. Trimming stripped 4 bases from V and 7 bases from J, with 7 bases between. CDR3 sequence reads: CSVALGEKLFF. The CDR3 bases are TGCAGCGTTGCCTTAGGTGAAAAACTGTTTTTT. The variable domain in full, with the rest retrieved from reference TRBV29-1 and TRBJ1-4, is SAVISQKPSRDICQRGTSLTIQCQVDSQVTMMFWYRQQPGQSLTLIATANQGSEATYESGFVIDKFPISRPNLTFSTLTVSNMSPEDSSIYLCSVALGEKLFFGSGTQLSVL.

This clonotype was seen a few times. The chain joins TRBV20-1 to TRBJ1-4; possibly TRBD1 for D (6 bases). The CDR3 is 15 residues long. Germline CDR1 reads DFQATT; CDR2 reads SNEGSKA (reference sequence). With 2 bases removed from V and 6 bases from J, the gap between germline ends came to 16 bases. The CDR3 DNA is TGCAGTGCTAGACCCCGGACAGATTTCTATGAAAAACTGTTTTTT. Protein: CSARPRTDFYEKLFF.

In its sample, this clonotype was seen many times. The J gene is TRBJ1-1, the V gene TRBV3-1, with D uncertain. CDR1 is LGHDT, CDR2 YNNKEL, per germline (reference sequence). Trimming shortened V by 1 base and J by 10 bases, and 13 bases separated the two germline ends. CDR3 length equals 13 residues. The DNA of the CDR3 is TGTGCCAGCAGCCAAGTTGGAGGGAATGGAGCTTTCTTT. Its translation: CASSQVGGNGAFF.

The chain uses TRBV7-9 and TRBJ2-2, with D maybe TRBD1 (5 bases). The germline V gene has CDR1 SEHNR and CDR2 FQNEAQ (reference sequence). The CDR3 extends over 17 amino acids. With 3 bases removed from V and 1 base from J, the gap between germline ends came to 15 bases. The CDR3 DNA follows: TGTGCCAGCAGCTTTCCCCGGCAGGGTAGGAACACCGGGGAGCTGTTTTTT. It yields the protein CASSFPRQGRNTGELFF.

There are many counts of this clonotype. The genes are TRBV7-2 and TRBJ2-7; 9 bases agree with TRBD2. CDR1 and CDR2 from the germline V gene are SGHTA and FQGNSA. V trimming: 1 base; J trimming: 4 bases; junction bases outside the gene matches: 8. This CDR3 is 16 amino acids long. CDR3: CASSLDGAGGLYEQYF. As DNA, the CDR3 is TGTGCCAGCAGCTTAGACGGGGCGGGAGGGCTGTACGAGCAGTACTTC. Full variable domain (missing parts from reference TRBV7-2 and TRBJ2-7): GAGVSQSPSNKVTEKGKDVELRCDPISGHTALYWYRQSLGQGLEFLIYFQGNSAPDKSGLPSDRFSAERTGGSVSTLTIQRTQQEDSAVYLCASSLDGAGGLYEQYFGPGTRLTVT.

This clonotype showed up just a few times. The J gene is TRBJ2-5, the V gene TRBV25-1; D is uncertain. This CDR3 has 13 amino acids. Trimming left V 7 bases short and J 2 bases short, with 11 bases between. Germline V gene lookup returns CDR1 MGHDK and CDR2 SYGVNS. This CDR3 reads CASNHRLQETQYF. The CDR3, as DNA: TGTGCCAGCAACCACCGGCTGCAAGAGACCCAGTACTTC.

There are many counts of this clonotype. Sequence at one end of the junction differs from germline and may be a read error. The chain has TRBV12-3 or TRBV12-4 and TRBJ1-5; unclear D gene. The CDR3 is made up of 13 amino acids. This chain's CDR3 is CASRLASNQPQHF. In DNA form, the CDR3 reads TGTGCCAGCAGATTAGCAAGCAATCAGCCCCAGCATTTT.